The next 5 T cell receptor beta chains were all read from a single sample in a study of brain T cells in children with intractable seizures. TCRdb's copy holds only in-frame clones and misses some; the assay was immunoSEQ multiplex PCR. The repertoire includes roughly 80,000 clones, about 93% of them detected once, and roughly 24% sits in the top ten. The sequencing used peripheral blood, collected at surgery. Source of these receptors: a girl aged 2 to 10 with Rasmussen encephalitis and intractable seizures.

For this clone: A read error may account for a junction end that differs from germline. CDR3 protein: CASSLASADYEQYF. CDR3 nucleotides: TGTGCTAGCAGCTTAGCGTCCGCCGACTACGAGCAGTACTTC. The chain is built from TRBV7-7 and TRBJ2-7, with a weak D call TRBD2 (5 bases). CDR1 and CDR2 (germline): SSHAT, FNYEAQ (reference sequence). CDR3 length: 14 residues. Using reference TRBV7-7 and TRBJ2-7 for the parts outside the CDR3, the full variable domain is GAGVSQSPRYKVTKRGQDVTLRCDPISSHATLYWYQQALGQGPEFLTYFNYEAQPDKSGLPSDRFSAERPEGSISTLTIQRTEQRDSAMYRCASSLASADYEQYFGPGTRLTVT.

The rearrangement links TRBV30 to TRBJ1-3; maybe TRBD1 (5 bases). With 5 bases removed from V and 0 bases from J, the gap between germline ends came to 17 bases. The CDR3 spans 16 residues. CDR1 is GTSNPN, CDR2 SVGIG, per germline (reference sequence). For the CDR3, the DNA is TGTGCCTGGGGGCGCTGGGGACCCAACTCTGGAAACACCATATATTTT. It specifies CAWGRWGPNSGNTIYF.

This chain connects TRBV24-1 to TRBJ1-5; D uncertain. Per the germline V gene, CDR1 is KGHDR and CDR2 is SFDVKD. The V gene lost 3 bases and the J gene lost 11 bases, with 16 bases spanning the gap. The CDR3 spans 14 residues. This chain's CDR3 is CATSDRSSSESQHF. The CDR3 DNA reads TGTGCCACCAGTGATCGATCTTCCTCGGAGTCCCAGCATTTT.

The chain recombines TRBV6-1 with TRBJ1-5; maybe TRBD1 (6 bases). Germline V gives CDR1 MNHNS, CDR2 SASEGT. Trimming shortened V by 4 bases and J by 4 bases, and 23 bases separated the two germline ends. CDR3 length equals 18 residues. CDR3 residues: CASSGVLGARGNNQPQHF. The CDR3 region has the DNA TGTGCCAGCAGTGGGGTTCTGGGGGCGCGTGGGAATAATCAGCCCCAGCATTTT.

This clone showed up just once. The V call is TRBV27, the J call TRBJ1-6; TRBD1 matches 7 bases. The CDR3 extends over 14 amino acids. V gave up 2 bases and J gave up 8 bases; unmatched junction bases: 3. CDR1 MNHEY and CDR2 SMNVEV come from the germline V gene (reference sequence). CDR3 sequence reads: CASSLIQGDSPLHF. CDR3 nucleotide sequence: TGTGCCAGCAGTTTAATTCAGGGGGATTCACCCCTCCACTTT.